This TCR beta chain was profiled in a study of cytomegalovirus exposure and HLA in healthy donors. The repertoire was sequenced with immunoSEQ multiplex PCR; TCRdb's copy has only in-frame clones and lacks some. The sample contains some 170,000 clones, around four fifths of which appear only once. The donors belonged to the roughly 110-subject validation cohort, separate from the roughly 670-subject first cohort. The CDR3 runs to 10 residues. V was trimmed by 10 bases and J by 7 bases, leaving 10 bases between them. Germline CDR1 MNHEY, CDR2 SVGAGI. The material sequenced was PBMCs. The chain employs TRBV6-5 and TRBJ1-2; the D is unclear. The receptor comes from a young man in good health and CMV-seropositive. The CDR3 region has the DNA TGTGCCACCCGAGGGTCTGGCTACACCTTC. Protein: CATRGSGYTF.